The T cell receptor (beta chain) described here comes from a study of T cells expressing NK-cell markers. Synthesis of TCR beta cDNA relied on 5'RACE template switching carrying UMIs. TCRdb re-called the 5' RACE reads; every CDR3 protein appears as one record, without DNA. This sample's clone table lists some 460,000 distinct CDR3 sequences. As for this clonotype: As yet, its antigen is unknown.

Regarding the study as a whole: Also leading the CD3+CD56-NKG2C+ fraction in a handful of donors were these clonotypes. The study left the HCMV specificity of expanded NKG2C+ T cell clones unresolved. In several donors, dominant CD3+CD56+NKG2C+ clones formed about 1.0-7.5% of CD8+ cells.

The V gene's germline CDR1 is LGHDT and CDR2 YNNKEL (reference sequence). The length of the CDR3 is 13 residues. Sequenced sample: blood T cells: a sorted CD56 or NKG2C T cell subset, CD4+ or CD8+ T cells, or bulk PBMC T cells (not recorded which). V gene TRBV3-1 combines with J gene TRBJ2-1; as DNA is missing, the TRBD2 call by TCRdb cannot be tested. The sequence derives from a woman aged 45-59 years in good health. The CDR3 loop reads CASSPGTSMEQFF.